The entry below describes one T cell receptor (beta chain). Its cognate antigen is unknown. The sample comes from a study of shared clonotypes between healthy human individuals. Across the whole study: Per-donor plates numbered three CD4 naive, three CD4 memory, two CD8 naive and one CD8 memory. Study-level findings and limits: Estimated clonotype richness was generally higher in naive than memory subsets.

In the original processing: Filtering differed, since immunoSEQ gave only junction sequences and no quality scores. Assay: immunoSEQ multiplex PCR; the TCRdb copy retains only in-frame clones and omits some. V and J calls plus clone size are reproduced from that table; the DNA served to infer D and trimming. The sample has a few million clones, approximately 90% seen once. Trimming cost V 9 bases and J 0 bases; bases outside gene matches: 6. Germline V lookup: CDR1 LNHDA, CDR2 SQIVND (reference sequence). The CDR3 consists of 14 residues. V gene TRBV19 combines with J gene TRBJ2-7; TRBD1 aligns across 9 bases. Sequencing was performed on naive CD4+ T cells from PBMCs. Subset of the sample: CD45RA+ positively selected. The clonotype comes from a man between 18 and 35 years old in good health. Some clones in this sample may be carry-over from other donors' samples. CDR3 protein: CARGTGNPSYEQYF. DNA for the CDR3: TGTGCCAGAGGGACAGGGAACCCCTCCTACGAGCAGTACTTC.